Shown below are 20 T cell receptor beta chains from a single sample sequenced in a study of cytomegalovirus exposure and HLA in healthy donors. A multiplex PCR was run with 60 Vbeta primers and 13 Jbeta primers. Sequencing was performed with immunoSEQ multiplex PCR; in TCRdb, only in-frame clones are kept and a portion is missing. The table records about 200,000 clones, approximately 83% of them present only once. Sequencing input: PBMCs. All receptors come from a girl aged 5 to 17 in good health and CMV-seronegative.

This chain connects TRBV19 to TRBJ2-5; 7 bases map to TRBD1. Germline CDR1 is LNHDA and CDR2 is SQIVND (reference sequence). The CDR3 spans 15 residues. Germline trimming cut 4 bases from V and 3 bases from J; bases unmatched to any gene: 8. The CDR3: CASSTDRDREETQYF. DNA for the CDR3: TGTGCCAGTAGTACCGACCGGGACAGAGAAGAGACCCAGTACTTC.

The chain couples TRBV27 to TRBJ1-2; D gene unclear. The CDR3 runs to 13 residues. V was clipped by 5 bases and J by 6 bases, with 13 bases between them. CDR1 is MNHEY and CDR2 is SMNVEV in the germline V gene (reference sequence). The CDR3 DNA sequence: TGTGCCAGCAGTACTATAAGCCGGGATGGCTACACCTTC. It yields the protein CASSTISRDGYTF.

The chain links TRBV27 to TRBJ2-5; possible D gene TRBD2, 6 bases. The ends were cut back, 5 bases at V and 4 bases at J, with 17 bases in the middle. CDR1 MNHEY and CDR2 SMNVEV come from the germline V gene (reference sequence). This CDR3 comprises 15 residues. CDR3 region: CASSMLSGGGETQYF. The CDR3 coding sequence is TGTGCCAGCAGTATGCTGTCCGGGGGAGGAGAGACCCAGTACTTC.

This clone was seen a few times. This chain uses TRBV7-6 with TRBJ2-7; no definite D call. The V gene lost 5 bases and the J gene lost 4 bases, with 6 bases spanning the gap. This CDR3 is 11 amino acids long. Germline V gives CDR1 SGHVS, CDR2 FNYEAQ. Here the CDR3 reads CASSQDYEQYF. CDR3 bases: TGTGCCAGCAGCCAGGATTACGAGCAGTACTTC.

V is TRBV27 and J is TRBJ1-1; maybe TRBD1 (6 bases). Germline V gene lookup returns CDR1 MNHEY and CDR2 SMNVEV (reference sequence). The CDR3 sequence is 13 residues long. V gave up 2 bases and J gave up 5 bases, with 9 bases separating them. For the CDR3, the DNA is TGTGCCAGCAGTTTAGTCAGGGGAACTGAAGCTTTCTTT. Its translation is CASSLVRGTEAFF.

The genes are TRBV11-1 and TRBJ2-2, with D possibly being TRBD1 (6 bases). CDR3 length: 15 residues. The V end was cut by 2 bases, the J end by 5 bases, with 12 bases between. Germline CDR1 reads SGHAT; CDR2 reads FQDESV (reference sequence). As DNA, the CDR3 is TGTGCCAGCAGCTTAAGGCAGGGGAGAACCGGGGAGCTGTTTTTT. Residues: CASSLRQGRTGELFF. Variable domain in full (rest from reference TRBV11-1 and TRBJ2-2): EAEVAQSPRYKITEKSQAVAFWCDPISGHATLYWYRQILGQGPELLVQFQDESVVDDSQLPKDRFSAERLKGVDSTLKIQPAELGDSAMYLCASSLRQGRTGELFFGEGSRLTVL.

V usage is TRBV9 and J usage is TRBJ2-1; TRBD2 matches 10 bases. Germline CDR1 is SGDLS and CDR2 is YYNGEE. This CDR3 region has 21 residues. Losses at the gene ends were 4 bases for V and 0 bases for J; bases not matched to a gene: 19. CDR3 sequence: CASSSGTSVIARRSSYNEQFF. Here the CDR3 DNA reads TGTGCCAGCAGCTCAGGGACTAGCGTTATCGCGAGGAGGAGCTCCTACAATGAGCAGTTCTTC.

The sample holds a few counts of this clone. The V and J genes are TRBV5-1 and TRBJ1-4; a possible D gene is TRBD1 (6 bases). Trimming took 5 bases from V and 8 from J, leaving 16 bases between them. The CDR3 loop spans 14 amino acids. Looked up from germline, CDR1 is SGHRS and CDR2 is YFSETQ. This chain's CDR3 is CASRGALGKEKLFF. The CDR3, as DNA: TGCGCCAGCAGGGGGGCCTTGGGCAAGGAAAAACTGTTTTTT.

This chain joins TRBV5-8 and TRBJ2-3, with a possible D match to TRBD1 (6 bases). The CDR3 is made up of 16 amino acids. The V end lost 0 bases, the J end lost 0 bases, and 11 bases lay between the germline ends. Germline V CDR1 and CDR2: SGHTS, YDEGEE. Here the CDR3 reads CASSLGPGTSTDTQYF. CDR3 DNA sequence: TGTGCCAGCAGCTTGGGTCCCGGGACAAGCACAGATACGCAGTATTTT.

About this clone: At one end, the junction sequence differs from germline, possibly due to a read error. The gene calls are TRBV9 and TRBJ1-2; maybe TRBD1 (6 bases). Germline V lookup: CDR1 SGDLS, CDR2 YYNGEE. CDR3 length: 17 residues. The CDR3 reads CASSAVETGSVLYGHTF. The DNA for the CDR3 is TGTGCCAGCAGCGCCGTAGAAACAGGGTCTGTCCTCTATGGCCACACCTTC.

This chain joins TRBV19 and TRBJ2-7; D not resolved. V was trimmed by 7 bases and J by 0 bases, leaving 13 bases between them. This CDR3 is built from 14 residues. Germline assignment: CDR1 LNHDA and CDR2 SQIVND (reference sequence). The CDR3 DNA reads as TGTGCCAGTAAACCTTACGGTAGCTCCTACGAGCAGTACTTC. Protein sequence: CASKPYGSSYEQYF.

V and J are TRBV15 and TRBJ2-7; 7 nucleotides agree with TRBD1. The junction had 18 bases not matched to a gene; V was cut back by 4 bases and J by 6 bases. This CDR3 spans 17 amino acids. CDR1 LNHNV and CDR2 YYDKDF come from the germline V gene (reference sequence). The DNA of the CDR3 is TGTGCCACCAGCACGACGTTAGCTGTGGGACAGTTTCGCGAGCAGTACTTC. As protein: CATSTTLAVGQFREQYF.

This chain uses TRBV14 with TRBJ2-5, with 7 bases lining up with TRBD2. The CDR3 covers 14 residues. V was pared by 4 bases and J by 4 bases, with 6 bases of the junction left unmatched. CDR1 SGHDN and CDR2 FVKESK come from the germline V gene. CDR3 DNA: TGTGCCAGCAGCCCCCAAGGCGGGAGAGAGACCCAGTACTTC. It translates to CASSPQGGRETQYF.

This clone showed up just a few times. The chain is built from TRBV18 and TRBJ1-5, with a possible D match to TRBD1 (6 bases). Germline CDR1 reads KGHSH; CDR2 reads LQKENI. The CDR3 is made up of 14 amino acids. V was pared by 3 bases and J by 1 base, with 7 bases between. The CDR3 DNA reads as TGTGCCAGCTCACCTGACAGGAGCAATCAGCCCCAGCATTTT. Amino acid sequence: CASSPDRSNQPQHF.

The CDR3 bases are TGCGCCAGCAGCCTCTCGGGACAGGGGGCGTTCGGGGCCAACGTCCTGACTTTC. Protein: CASSLSGQGAFGANVLTF. This rearrangement joins TRBV5-1 to TRBJ2-6; TRBD1 aligns across 12 bases. The germline V gene encodes CDR1 SGHRS and CDR2 YFSETQ. CDR3 size: 18 residues. The V segment lost 4 bases and the J segment 4 bases; nucleotides outside the gene matches: 9. Variable domain in full (rest from reference TRBV5-1 and TRBJ2-6): KAGVTQTPRYLIKTRGQQVTLSCSPISGHRSVSWYQQTPGQGLQFLFEYFSETQRNKGNFPGRFSGRQFSNSRSEMNVSTLELGDSALYLCASSLSGQGAFGANVLTFGAGSRLTVL.

The genes are TRBV5-1 and TRBJ1-1; no firm D call. Germline CDR1 reads SGHRS; CDR2 reads YFSETQ. V was cut by 5 bases and J by 1 base, with 9 bases left in between. The length of the CDR3 is 13 residues. The CDR3 DNA is TGCGCCAGCAGTAGCCCCGGGAACACTGAAGCTTTCTTT. Translating it yields CASSSPGNTEAFF.

The genes are TRBV19 and TRBJ2-3; the D gene is possibly TRBD2 (7 bases). Germline CDR1 reads LNHDA; CDR2 reads SQIVND (reference sequence). This CDR3 is 17 amino acids long. Between the trimmed V and J ends, which lost 9 bases and 7 bases, there was a span of 29 bases. The CDR3 is CASASWGGLTRGNTQYF. DNA for the CDR3: TGTGCCAGCGCATCGTGGGGGGGCTTGACTCGGGGTAATACGCAGTATTTT.

The J gene is TRBJ2-7, the V gene TRBV2, with 7 bases that match TRBD1. Germline V gene lookup returns CDR1 SNHLY and CDR2 FYNNEI. The CDR3 loop spans 14 amino acids. V shed 2 bases and J 5 bases; nucleotides not matched to a gene: 6. CDR3 in amino acids: CASSETGVRDEQYF. As DNA, the CDR3 is TGTGCCAGCAGTGAAACAGGGGTGAGGGACGAGCAGTACTTC.

The chain combines TRBV5-8 with TRBJ2-7; maybe TRBD1 (5 bases). This CDR3 region has 11 residues. The V gene lost 2 bases and the J gene lost 12 bases, with 12 bases spanning the gap. Germline V gene lookup returns CDR1 SGHTS and CDR2 YDEGEE. The CDR3 nucleotides read TGTGCCAGCAGCTTCACAGGTCCCGGGTACTTC. This encodes CASSFTGPGYF.

The chain carries TRBV7-2 and TRBJ1-1; a weak D match, TRBD1 (5 bases). The V gene's germline CDR1 is SGHTA and CDR2 FQGNSA. The germline V and J ends were trimmed by 1 base and 5 bases, with 14 bases remaining between them. The CDR3 spans 15 residues. CDR3 protein: CASSLVVRGITEAFF. CDR3 DNA sequence: TGTGCCAGCAGCTTAGTCGTACGGGGGATAACTGAAGCTTTCTTT. The full variable domain, rest sourced from reference TRBV7-2 and TRBJ1-1, is GAGVSQSPSNKVTEKGKDVELRCDPISGHTALYWYRQSLGQGLEFLIYFQGNSAPDKSGLPSDRFSAERTGGSVSTLTIQRTQQEDSAVYLCASSLVVRGITEAFFGQGTRLTVV.